Described below is a single T cell receptor beta chain sequence and its context. The source of the sample is a study of blood T cell repertoires in COVID-19. About the study: The United States, Italy and Spain provided the acute and convalescent COVID-19 samples. Sample material is recorded as cDNA or gDNA derived from T cells, B-cell-depleted T cells, or PBMCs.

Authors' data handling: Estimation of nucleated cell counts was performed using reference gene primer amplification. Sequencing used immunoSEQ multiplex PCR; TCRdb keeps in-frame clones, though not all of them. V and J calls and clone size come straight from that table; D and trimming were deduced from the DNA. This sample has more than 50,000 clones, with about 81% found just once. The V end was cut by 2 bases, the J end by 4 bases, with 18 bases between. Germline V lookup: CDR1 MNHEY, CDR2 SMNVEV (reference sequence). The CDR3 has 17 amino acids. Sequenced sample: peripheral blood. The clonotype comes from a human donor in a cohort sampled during active COVID-19. J is TRBJ1-5 and V is TRBV27, with D hard to call. CDR3 nucleotides: TGTGCCAGCAGTTTAAAGGGAGGAGGCTCGTTAAATCAGCCCCAGCATTTT. The encoded protein is CASSLKGGGSLNQPQHF.